This T cell receptor (beta chain) was profiled in a study of T-cell reconstitution after alpha-beta-depleted transplantation in children. CDR1 and CDR2 (germline): SNHLY, FYNNEI. The CDR3 consists of 19 residues. About this clonotype itself: Relative to the germline gene, one junction end is altered; a read error may explain this.

It was with unique molecular identifiers that the TCRbeta library was prepared. MiXCR was run by TCRdb on the PCR reads, yielding one entry per CDR3 protein. Among about 610,000 distinct CDR3 sequences listed, about 10% were seen once. The chain has TRBV2 and TRBJ1-4; D remains unclear. Sample: PBMCs from the stem cell graft donor, taken from the stem cell graft. This TCR was recovered from a human donor who donated a stem cell graft to a child with acute myeloid leukemia. The CDR3 nucleotides are TGTGCCCGCAGTGACTTAAGATTCGAGATAGGCCTACCATATGAAAAACTGTTTTTT. Protein product: CARSDLRFEIGLPYEKLFF.